This TCR beta chain was profiled in a study of blood T cell repertoires in COVID-19. Overall study context: The United States, Italy and Spain provided the acute and convalescent COVID-19 samples. PBMCs, B-cell-depleted T cells, or T cells were the source of the cDNA or gDNA that made up the material.

The V gene's germline CDR1 is SEHNR and CDR2 FQNEAQ (reference sequence). This CDR3 is built from 17 residues. The V end was cut by 1 base, the J end by 0 bases, with 13 bases between. As originally analysed: Scientists estimated how many nucleated cells there were by amplifying reference gene primers. The protocol was immunoSEQ multiplex PCR, while the TCRdb copy is restricted to in-frame clones and leaves out a portion. That table supplies the V and J calls and clone size; D and trimming were determined from the DNA. The data show 150,000 to 200,000 clones, 85% to 95% seen once. This chain uses TRBV7-9 with TRBJ2-1, with D unclear. Material for sequencing was peripheral blood. This receptor was identified in a woman aged 45 to 65 with acute or convalescent COVID-19. Here the CDR3 DNA reads TGTGCCAGCAGCTTAGGCAGCGACTTTAGCTCCTACAATGAGCAGTTCTTC. Translation: CASSLGSDFSSYNEQFF.